This T cell receptor (beta chain) came from a study of tumor-infiltrating lymphocytes in glioblastoma multiforme. Broader study findings: RNA-based TCR sequencing may distort clone frequencies, since cells carry unequal TCR transcript numbers. No surface-marker sorting into functional T cell subtypes was done.

Trimming took 2 bases from V and 6 from J, leaving 14 bases between them. This CDR3 region has 14 residues. Germline CDR1 is MNHEY and CDR2 is SVGEGT. To note about this clonotype: The antigen is not known.

Three nested ARM-PCR rounds with V-beta and C-beta primers built TCRB libraries. TCRdb re-analysed the multiplex PCR reads in MiXCR, keeping a single row per CDR3 protein. The sample shows tens of thousands of distinct CDR3 sequences, around 55% of them seen only once. Material for sequencing was brain tumor tissue. This TCR was sampled from a male donor with glioblastoma. The chain uses TRBV6-2 or TRBV6-3 and TRBJ2-7; D is possibly TRBD2 (5 bases). The CDR3 spells CASSYQERRSEQYF. Here the CDR3 DNA reads TGTGCCAGCAGTTACCAGGAGCGGCGATCCGAGCAGTACTTC.